The present TCR beta chain was sequenced within a study of OX40 agonist ivuxolimab in advanced cancers. About the study: Partial responses, seen in three patients, involved one hepatocellular carcinoma and two cutaneous melanomas.

Looked up from germline, CDR1 is KGHSH and CDR2 is LQKENI. V shed 5 bases, J shed 5 bases, and the junction held 7 bases outside the gene matches. The CDR3 is 16 amino acids. About this clone itself: What it recognizes is unknown.

The protocol was immunoSEQ multiplex PCR, while the TCRdb copy is restricted to in-frame clones and leaves out a portion. Of about 64,000 clones listed, about nine tenths are singletons. Study-wide findings and caveats: Which antigen the expanded peripheral T cells recognized is unknown. Researchers report that CD8+ T cells had, on average, more expanded clones than CD4+. Clonal expansion from baseline to week 6 occurred in both CD4+ and CD8+ T cells.

The origin of this receptor is an adult with an advanced solid tumor such as melanoma, head and neck, liver or kidney cancer. Specimen: CD4+ or CD8+ T cells sorted from blood, collected in a trial of the OX40 agonist ivuxolimab. The rearrangement uses TRBV18 and TRBJ2-1, with 12 nucleotides matching TRBD2. CDR3 coding DNA: TGTGCCAGCTCATACCGACTAGCGGGAGAAAACAATGAGCAGTTCTTC. It yields the protein CASSYRLAGENNEQFF. The variable domain in full, completed from reference TRBV18 and TRBJ2-1, reads NAGVMQNPRHLVRRRGQEARLRCSPMKGHSHVYWYRQLPEEGLKFMVYLQKENIIDESGMPKERFSAEFPKEGPSILRIQQVVRGDSAAYFCASSYRLAGENNEQFFGPGTRLTVL.